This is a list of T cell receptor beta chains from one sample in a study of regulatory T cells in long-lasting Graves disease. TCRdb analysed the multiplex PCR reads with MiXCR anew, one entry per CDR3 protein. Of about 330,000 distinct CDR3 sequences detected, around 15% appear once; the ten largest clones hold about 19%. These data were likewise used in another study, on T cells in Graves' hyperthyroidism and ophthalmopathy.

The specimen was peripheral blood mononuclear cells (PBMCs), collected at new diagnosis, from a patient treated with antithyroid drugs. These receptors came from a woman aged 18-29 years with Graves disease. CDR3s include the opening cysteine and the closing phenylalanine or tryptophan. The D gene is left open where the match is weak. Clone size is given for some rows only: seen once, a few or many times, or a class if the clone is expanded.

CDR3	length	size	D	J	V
CASRPSSGANVLTF	14	NA	NA	TRBJ2-6	TRBV5-1
CASSVRDAGELFF	13	few	NA	TRBJ2-2	TRBV9
CASSLTETGELFF	13	many	NA	TRBJ2-2	TRBV5-1
CATHKIDGKDEQYF	14	many	NA	TRBJ2-7	TRBV7-9
CASISNQGSSYNEQFF	16	many	NA	TRBJ2-1	TRBV28
CASSQVDLGQAYEQYF	16	many	TRBD1	TRBJ2-7	TRBV4-1
CAIRGAAGATDTQYF	15	NA	NA	TRBJ2-3	TRBV10-3
CSAPSLQQETQYF	13	many	NA	TRBJ2-5	TRBV20-1
CASSLAPGTPFSYF	14	NA	NA	TRBJ2-1	TRBV5-1
CASSERGSGANVLTF	15	few	NA	TRBJ2-6	TRBV2
CASRSSTGSAGELFF	15	NA	NA	TRBJ2-2	TRBV6-1
CASSLGWLEDTQYF	14	NA	NA	TRBJ2-3	TRBV7-9
CASTTGALAEKLFF	14	NA	TRBD1	TRBJ1-4	TRBV6-2/TRBV6-3
CATSDSQGKFSSNQPQHF	18	many	NA	TRBJ1-5	TRBV24-1
CASSPARLTQETQYF	15	many	NA	TRBJ2-5	TRBV5-5
CASRTGIDGYTF	12	many	NA	TRBJ1-2	TRBV28
CASSPDGHEQYF	12	many	NA	TRBJ2-7	TRBV7-9
CASSLLAGGQETQYF	15	many	TRBD2	TRBJ2-5	TRBV5-1
CASSRTSIWTYEQYF	15	few	NA	TRBJ2-7	TRBV5-6
CSARENGQNIQYF	13	many	NA	TRBJ2-4	TRBV20-1
CASSQQGTEAFF	12	many	NA	TRBJ1-1	TRBV27
CASSEGGRAGKYF	13	many	NA	TRBJ2-7	TRBV6-2/TRBV6-3
CASRTGTGGFEQYF	14	once	TRBD1	TRBJ2-7	TRBV10-2
CATSRDGGMDEQYF	14	NA	NA	TRBJ2-7	TRBV15
CASSLGPAWTEAFF	14	many	NA	TRBJ1-1	TRBV7-9
CASSWGSWVGNNEQFF	16	many	NA	TRBJ2-1	TRBV28